The 9 T cell receptor beta chains listed next were all sequenced from one sample in a study of graft-versus-host responses after intestinal transplantation. For these receptors, no antigen is known. Data came from immunoSEQ multiplex PCR; TCRdb stores just in-frame clones and leaves some out. The sample carries some 85,000 clones, around nine tenths recorded once. Specimen: unstimulated CD8+ T cells sorted from spleen or lymph node cells, collected before transplant. The receptors originated from a human donor who was the organ donor for an intestinal transplant.

The V gene is TRBV11-2, the J gene TRBJ1-2; D call uncertain. The V end lost 4 bases, the J end lost 6 bases, and 12 bases lay between the germline ends. Germline CDR1 SGHAT, CDR2 FQNNGV. The CDR3 totals 13 residues. The CDR3 reads CASSYPGTDGYTF. CDR3 DNA sequence: TGTGCCAGCAGCTACCCAGGTACCGATGGCTACACCTTC.

The genes are TRBV6-1 and TRBJ2-7, with 8 bases matching TRBD1. There are 13 residues in the CDR3. Germline V gene lookup returns CDR1 MNHNS and CDR2 SASEGT. After removal of 5 bases from V and 3 bases from J, the junction contained 3 bases not matched to a gene. CDR3 in amino acids: CASSRGQVYEQYF. CDR3 DNA: TGTGCCAGCAGTAGGGGACAGGTCTACGAGCAGTACTTC.

This clone showed up just once. The CDR3, as DNA: TGTGCCAGCAGTGAAGGGTCTTTCCGGGAATCCTACGAGCAGTACTTC. Translating gives CASSEGSFRESYEQYF. This chain joins TRBV6-1 and TRBJ2-5; a possible D gene is TRBD2 (5 bases). The J call may not be correct, given that the DNA end is closer to TRBJ2-7. The CDR3 extends over 16 amino acids. CDR1 MNHNS and CDR2 SASEGT come from the germline V gene.

The chain combines TRBV30 with TRBJ2-2; TRBD1 is a possible D gene (7 bases). This CDR3 comprises 16 residues. Trimming took 1 base from V and 7 from J, leaving 19 bases between them. Germline V CDR1 and CDR2: GTSNPN, SVGIG (reference sequence). DNA of the CDR3: TGTGCCTGGAGTGCCCCGCTCAGGGGGGAAATCGGGGAGCTGTTTTTT. It encodes CAWSAPLRGEIGELFF.

J is TRBJ2-3 and V is TRBV27; D is undetermined. V shed 2 bases and J shed 2 bases, with 11 bases lying between them. The CDR3 covers 15 residues. CDR1 is MNHEY, CDR2 SMNVEV, per germline (reference sequence). The CDR3 DNA sequence: TGTGCCAGCAGTTTAGGTACACAAACCACAGATACGCAGTATTTT. Translating it yields CASSLGTQTTDTQYF.

In this sample, this clone turned up once. This rearrangement joins TRBV29-1 to TRBJ2-5; D is possibly TRBD2 (5 bases). There are 13 residues in the CDR3. Germline V gives CDR1 SQVTM, CDR2 ANQGSEA. V lost 1 base, J lost 5 bases, and 11 bases lay in between. CDR3 DNA sequence: TGCAGCGTTGAAGGAGGGCAGGAGGAGACCCAGTACTTC. This translates into CSVEGGQEETQYF.

The V gene is TRBV7-6, the J gene TRBJ2-7, with D possibly being TRBD1 (5 bases). CDR1 is SGHVS and CDR2 is FNYEAQ in the germline V gene. V shed 6 bases and J shed 0 bases, with 9 bases lying between them. This CDR3 contains 13 residues. The CDR3 sequence: CASSTGISYEQYF. The CDR3 DNA sequence: TGTGCCAGCAGTACAGGAATCTCCTACGAGCAGTACTTC.

The chain recombines TRBV13 with TRBJ1-6, with 7 bases that match TRBD1. Trimming at V came to 5 bases and at J to 4 bases, leaving 11 bases not matched to a gene. Germline loops: CDR1 PRHDT, CDR2 FYEKMQ (reference sequence). This CDR3 spans 17 amino acids. CDR3 DNA: TGTGCCAGCAGCCTTACAGGGGATTACAGTTATAATTCACCCCTCCACTTT. It codes for CASSLTGDYSYNSPLHF.

The gene calls are TRBV10-3 and TRBJ2-3; the D gene is possibly TRBD2 (7 bases). V lost 6 bases and J lost 8, with 21 bases in between. The CDR3 covers 15 residues. Germline V gives CDR1 ENHRY, CDR2 SYGVKD. The CDR3 spells CAISGTWGGLGTQYF. CDR3 coding DNA: TGTGCCATCAGCGGTACCTGGGGGGGCCTTGGTACGCAGTATTTT.